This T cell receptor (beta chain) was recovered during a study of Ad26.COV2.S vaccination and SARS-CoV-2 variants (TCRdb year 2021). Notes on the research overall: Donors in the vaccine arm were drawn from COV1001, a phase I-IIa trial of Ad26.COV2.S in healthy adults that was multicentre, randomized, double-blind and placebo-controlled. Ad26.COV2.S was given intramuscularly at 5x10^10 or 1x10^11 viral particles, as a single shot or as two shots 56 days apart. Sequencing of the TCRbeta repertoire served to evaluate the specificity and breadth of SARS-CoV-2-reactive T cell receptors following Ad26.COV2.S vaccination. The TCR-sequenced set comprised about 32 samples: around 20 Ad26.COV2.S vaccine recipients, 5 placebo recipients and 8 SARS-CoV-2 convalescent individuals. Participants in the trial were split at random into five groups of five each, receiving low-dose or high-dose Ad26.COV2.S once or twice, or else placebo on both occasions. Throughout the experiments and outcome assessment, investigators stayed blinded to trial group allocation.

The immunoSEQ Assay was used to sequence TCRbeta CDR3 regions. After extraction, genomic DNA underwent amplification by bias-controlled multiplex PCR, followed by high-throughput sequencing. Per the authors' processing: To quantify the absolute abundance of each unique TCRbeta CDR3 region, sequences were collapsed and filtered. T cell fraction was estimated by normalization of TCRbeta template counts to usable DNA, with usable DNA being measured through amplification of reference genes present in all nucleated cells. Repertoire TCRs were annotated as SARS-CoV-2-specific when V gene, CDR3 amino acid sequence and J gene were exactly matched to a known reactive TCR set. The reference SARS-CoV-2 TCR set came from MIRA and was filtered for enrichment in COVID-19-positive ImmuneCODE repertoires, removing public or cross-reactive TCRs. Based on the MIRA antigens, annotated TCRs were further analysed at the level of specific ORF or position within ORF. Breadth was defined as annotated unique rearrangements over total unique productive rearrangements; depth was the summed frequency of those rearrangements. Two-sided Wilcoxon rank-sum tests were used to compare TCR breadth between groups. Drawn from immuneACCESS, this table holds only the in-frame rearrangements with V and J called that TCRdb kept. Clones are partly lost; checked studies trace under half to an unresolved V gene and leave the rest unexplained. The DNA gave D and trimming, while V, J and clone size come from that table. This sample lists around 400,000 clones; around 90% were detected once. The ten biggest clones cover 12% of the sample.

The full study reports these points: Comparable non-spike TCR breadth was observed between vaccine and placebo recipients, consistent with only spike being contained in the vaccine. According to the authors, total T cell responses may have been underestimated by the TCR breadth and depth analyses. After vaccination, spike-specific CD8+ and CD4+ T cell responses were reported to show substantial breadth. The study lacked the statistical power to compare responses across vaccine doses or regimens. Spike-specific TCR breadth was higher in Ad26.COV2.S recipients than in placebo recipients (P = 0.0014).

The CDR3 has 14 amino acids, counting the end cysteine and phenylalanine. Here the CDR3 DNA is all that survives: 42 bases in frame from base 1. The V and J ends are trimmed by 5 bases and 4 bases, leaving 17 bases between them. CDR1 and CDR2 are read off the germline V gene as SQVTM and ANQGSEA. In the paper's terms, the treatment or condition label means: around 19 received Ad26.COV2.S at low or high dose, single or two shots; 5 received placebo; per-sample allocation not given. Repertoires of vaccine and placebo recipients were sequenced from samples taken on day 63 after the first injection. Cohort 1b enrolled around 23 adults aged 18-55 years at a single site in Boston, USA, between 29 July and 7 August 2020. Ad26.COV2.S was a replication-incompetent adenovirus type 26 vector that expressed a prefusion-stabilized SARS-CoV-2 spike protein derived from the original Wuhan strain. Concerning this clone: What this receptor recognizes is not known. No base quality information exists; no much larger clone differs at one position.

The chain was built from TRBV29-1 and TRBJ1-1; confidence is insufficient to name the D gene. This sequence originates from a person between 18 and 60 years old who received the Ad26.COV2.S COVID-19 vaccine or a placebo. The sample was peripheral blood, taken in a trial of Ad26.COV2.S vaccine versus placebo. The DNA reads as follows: TGCAGCGTTCCCGGGTGGGGTTTGGTCACTGAAGCTTTCTTT. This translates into CSVPGWGLVTEAFF.